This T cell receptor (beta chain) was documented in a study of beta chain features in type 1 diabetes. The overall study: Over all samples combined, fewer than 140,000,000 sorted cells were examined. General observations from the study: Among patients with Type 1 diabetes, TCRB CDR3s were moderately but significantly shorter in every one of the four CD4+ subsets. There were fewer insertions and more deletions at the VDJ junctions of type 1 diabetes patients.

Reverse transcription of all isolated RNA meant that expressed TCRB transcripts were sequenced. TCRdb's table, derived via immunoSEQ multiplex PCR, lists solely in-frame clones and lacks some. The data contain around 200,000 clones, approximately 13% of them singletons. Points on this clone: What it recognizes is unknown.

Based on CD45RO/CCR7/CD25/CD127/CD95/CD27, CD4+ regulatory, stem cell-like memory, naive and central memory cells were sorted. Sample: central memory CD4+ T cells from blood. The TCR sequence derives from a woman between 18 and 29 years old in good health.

The CDR3 is CASSSQGAGSGNTIYF. CDR3 in DNA: TGTGCCAGCTCCTCACAGGGGGCAGGTTCTGGAAACACCATATATTTT. The V and J genes are TRBV27 and TRBJ1-3, with 9 bases that match TRBD1. The V and J ends lost 8 bases and 1 base, in that order; junction bases with no gene match: 9. This CDR3 contains 16 residues. CDR1 MNHEY and CDR2 SMNVEV come from the germline V gene (reference sequence).